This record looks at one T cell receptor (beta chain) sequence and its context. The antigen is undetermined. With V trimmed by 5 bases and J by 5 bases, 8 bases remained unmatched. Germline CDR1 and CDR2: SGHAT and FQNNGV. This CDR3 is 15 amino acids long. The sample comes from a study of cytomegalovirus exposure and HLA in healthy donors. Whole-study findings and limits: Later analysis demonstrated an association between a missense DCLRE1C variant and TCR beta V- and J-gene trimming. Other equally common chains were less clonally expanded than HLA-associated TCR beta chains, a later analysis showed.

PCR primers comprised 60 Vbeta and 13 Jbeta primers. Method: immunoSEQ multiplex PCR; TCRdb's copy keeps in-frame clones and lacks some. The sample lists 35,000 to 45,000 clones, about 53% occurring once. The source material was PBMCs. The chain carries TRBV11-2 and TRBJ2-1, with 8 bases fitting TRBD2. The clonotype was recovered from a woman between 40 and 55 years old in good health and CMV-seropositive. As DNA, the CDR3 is TGTGCCAGCAGCAAAAGCGGGGGAATAAACAATGAGCAGTTCTTC. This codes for CASSKSGGINNEQFF.